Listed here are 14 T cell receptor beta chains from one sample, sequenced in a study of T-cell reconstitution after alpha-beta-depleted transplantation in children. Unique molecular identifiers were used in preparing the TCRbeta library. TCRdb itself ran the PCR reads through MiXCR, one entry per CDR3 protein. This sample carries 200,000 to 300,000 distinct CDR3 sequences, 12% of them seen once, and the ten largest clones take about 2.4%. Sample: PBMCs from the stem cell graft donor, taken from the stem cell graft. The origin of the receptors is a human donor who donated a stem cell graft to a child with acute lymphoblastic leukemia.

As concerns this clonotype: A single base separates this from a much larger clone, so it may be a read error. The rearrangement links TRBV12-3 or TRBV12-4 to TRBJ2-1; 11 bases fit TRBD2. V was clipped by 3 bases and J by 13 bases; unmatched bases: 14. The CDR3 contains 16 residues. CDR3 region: CASSFTSGRTPGDQFF. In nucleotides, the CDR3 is TGTGCCAGCAGTTTTACTAGCGGGAGAACCCCCGGTGACCAGTTCTTC.

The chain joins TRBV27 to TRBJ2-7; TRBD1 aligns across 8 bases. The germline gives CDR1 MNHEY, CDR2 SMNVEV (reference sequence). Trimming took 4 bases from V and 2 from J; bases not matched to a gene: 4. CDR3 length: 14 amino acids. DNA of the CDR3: TGTGCCAGCAGTTCTCAGGGGGCGGCCTACGAGCAGTACTTC. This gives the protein CASSSQGAAYEQYF.

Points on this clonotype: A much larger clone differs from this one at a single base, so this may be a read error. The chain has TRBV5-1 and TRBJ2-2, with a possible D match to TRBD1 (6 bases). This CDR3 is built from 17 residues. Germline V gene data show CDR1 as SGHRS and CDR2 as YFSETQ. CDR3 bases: TGCGCCATCAGCTTTGGACAGAGCACAGCGAACACCGGGGAGCTGTTTTTT. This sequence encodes CAISFGQSTANTGELFF.

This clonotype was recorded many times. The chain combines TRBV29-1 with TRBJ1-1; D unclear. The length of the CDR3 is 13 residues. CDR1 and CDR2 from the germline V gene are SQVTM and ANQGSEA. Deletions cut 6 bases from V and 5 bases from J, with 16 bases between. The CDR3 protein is CSVNDGLGTEAFF. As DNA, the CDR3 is TGCAGCGTAAACGACGGGTTGGGGACTGAAGCTTTCTTT.

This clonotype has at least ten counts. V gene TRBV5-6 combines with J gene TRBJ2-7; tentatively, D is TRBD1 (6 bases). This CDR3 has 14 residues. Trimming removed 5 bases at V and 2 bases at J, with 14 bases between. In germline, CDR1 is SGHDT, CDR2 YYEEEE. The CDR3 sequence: CASRQGAFPYEQYF. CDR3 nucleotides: TGTGCCAGCAGACAGGGCGCGTTCCCCTACGAGCAGTACTTC.

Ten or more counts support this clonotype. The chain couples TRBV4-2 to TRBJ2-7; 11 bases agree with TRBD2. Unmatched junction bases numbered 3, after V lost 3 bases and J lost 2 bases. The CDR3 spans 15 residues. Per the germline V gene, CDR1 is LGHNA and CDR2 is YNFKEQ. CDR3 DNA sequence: TGTGCCAGCAGCCAGGGGACTAGCGGAGCCTACGAGCAGTACTTC. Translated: CASSQGTSGAYEQYF.

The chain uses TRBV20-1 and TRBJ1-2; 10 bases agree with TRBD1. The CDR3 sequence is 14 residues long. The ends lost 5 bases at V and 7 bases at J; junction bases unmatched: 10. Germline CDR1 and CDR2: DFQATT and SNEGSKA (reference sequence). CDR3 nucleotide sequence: TGCAGTGCTCCCTGGACAGGGGGTGTGGGTGGCTACACCTTC. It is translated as CSAPWTGGVGGYTF.

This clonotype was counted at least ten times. CDR3 bases: TGTGCCATTCCTTCCCGATGGGGAGATACGCAGTATTTT. This encodes CAIPSRWGDTQYF. The chain is built from TRBV7-9 and TRBJ2-3; D unclear. Looked up from germline, CDR1 is SEHNR and CDR2 is FQNEAQ (reference sequence). The V end lost 10 bases, the J end lost 5 bases, and 16 bases lay between the germline ends. The CDR3 length is 13 residues.

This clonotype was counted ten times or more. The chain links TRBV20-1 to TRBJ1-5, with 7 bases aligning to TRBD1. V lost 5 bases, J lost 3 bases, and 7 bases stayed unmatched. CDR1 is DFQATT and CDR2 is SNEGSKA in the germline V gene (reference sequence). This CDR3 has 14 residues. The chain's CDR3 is CSAQGDRTNQPQHF. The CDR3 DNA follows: TGCAGTGCTCAGGGGGACAGAACCAATCAGCCCCAGCATTTT.

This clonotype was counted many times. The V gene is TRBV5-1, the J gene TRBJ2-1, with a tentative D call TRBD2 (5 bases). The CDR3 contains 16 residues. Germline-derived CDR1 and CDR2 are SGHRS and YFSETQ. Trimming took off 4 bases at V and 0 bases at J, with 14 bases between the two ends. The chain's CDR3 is CASSIGLGSSYNEQFF. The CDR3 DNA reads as TGCGCCAGCAGCATCGGCTTAGGGAGCTCCTACAATGAGCAGTTCTTC.

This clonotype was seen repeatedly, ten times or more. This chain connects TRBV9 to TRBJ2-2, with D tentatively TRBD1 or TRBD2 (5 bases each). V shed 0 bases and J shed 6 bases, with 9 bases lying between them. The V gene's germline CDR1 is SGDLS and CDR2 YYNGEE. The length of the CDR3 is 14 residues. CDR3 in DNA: TGTGCCAGCAGCGTAGAAGGGGAGCCCGGGGAGCTGTTTTTT. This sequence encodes CASSVEGEPGELFF.

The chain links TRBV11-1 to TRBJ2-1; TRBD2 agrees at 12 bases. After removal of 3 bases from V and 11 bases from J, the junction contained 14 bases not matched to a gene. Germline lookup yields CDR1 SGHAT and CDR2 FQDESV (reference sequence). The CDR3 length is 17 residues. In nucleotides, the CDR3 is TGTGCCAGCAGCTTCATGCTAGCGGGAGGGCCAGGGAATAAGCAGTTCTTC. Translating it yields CASSFMLAGGPGNKQFF.

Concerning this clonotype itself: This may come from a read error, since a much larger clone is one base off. The CDR3 sequence: CASSRDRGQPHHF. The CDR3, as DNA: TGCGCCAGCTCCCGGGACAGGGGTCAACCCCACCATTTT. The chain combines TRBV10-1 with TRBJ1-5, with 10 positions matching TRBD1. This CDR3 has 13 residues. The germline V gene has CDR1 WNHNN and CDR2 SYGVQD (reference sequence).

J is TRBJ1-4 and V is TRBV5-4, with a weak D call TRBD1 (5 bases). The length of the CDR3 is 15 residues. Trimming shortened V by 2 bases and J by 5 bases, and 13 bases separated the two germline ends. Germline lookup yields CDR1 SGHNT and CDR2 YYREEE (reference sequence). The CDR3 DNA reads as TGTGCCAGCAGCTTACCCCGGGACGGAAATGAAAAACTGTTTTTT. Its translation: CASSLPRDGNEKLFF. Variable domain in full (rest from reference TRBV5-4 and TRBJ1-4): ETGVTQSPTHLIKTRGQQVTLRCSSQSGHNTVSWYQQALGQGPQFIFQYYREEENGRGNFPPRFSGLQFPNYSSELNVNALELDDSALYLCASSLPRDGNEKLFFGSGTQLSVL.